What follows are 9 T cell receptor beta chains derived from one specimen sequenced in a study of OX40 agonist ivuxolimab in advanced cancers. TCRdb's table, derived via immunoSEQ multiplex PCR, lists solely in-frame clones and lacks some. Found here are under 20,000 clones, approximately 83% of them singletons; the top ten hold 21%. The material was CD4+ or CD8+ T cells sorted from blood, obtained in a trial of the OX40 agonist ivuxolimab. These receptors originate from an adult with an advanced solid tumor such as melanoma, head and neck, liver or kidney cancer.

The chain uses TRBV7-9 and TRBJ1-4; 10 bases agree with TRBD1. The germline gives CDR1 SEHNR, CDR2 FQNEAQ (reference sequence). The J segment lost 3 bases and the V segment lost 4 bases, leaving 8 bases of the junction unmatched. The CDR3 runs to 17 residues. The CDR3 sequence: CASSSPRQGASNEKLFF. CDR3 nucleotides: TGTGCCAGCAGCTCTCCGCGACAGGGGGCTTCTAATGAAAAACTGTTTTTT.

The chain joins TRBV7-2 to TRBJ1-6; no definite D call. Trimming cost V 3 bases and J 6 bases, with 6 bases left between them. The CDR3 totals 13 residues. The V gene's germline CDR1 is SGHTA and CDR2 FQGNSA. The CDR3: CASSFEVNSPLHF. CDR3 sequence (DNA): TGTGCCAGCAGCTTCGAAGTTAATTCACCCCTCCACTTT.

The rearrangement uses TRBV30 and TRBJ2-5; 11 nucleotides match TRBD1. Trimming cost V 3 bases and J 7 bases; bases outside gene matches: 13. This CDR3 has 16 residues. CDR1 is GTSNPN and CDR2 is SVGIG in the germline V gene (reference sequence). The CDR3 region has the DNA TGTGCCTGGAGGGAACTGGGACAGGGGGACCGGAGGACCCAGTACTTC. Translation gives CAWRELGQGDRRTQYF.

This clone was seen only a few times. J is TRBJ2-1 and V is TRBV6-4; 14 bases map to TRBD2. The CDR3 consists of 15 residues. CDR1 and CDR2 (germline): MRHNA, SNTAGT. Losses at the gene ends were 5 bases for V and 8 bases for J; bases not matched to a gene: 5. CDR3 amino acids: CASSRLAGGQDEQFF. As DNA, the CDR3 is TGTGCCAGCAGTCGACTAGCGGGAGGGCAGGATGAGCAGTTCTTC.

The rearrangement links TRBV7-6 to TRBJ2-1; 8 bases agree with TRBD2. The CDR3 runs to 17 residues. The V and J ends lost 0 bases and 0 bases, in that order; junction bases with no gene match: 4. CDR1 and CDR2 (germline): SGHVS, FNYEAQ. DNA for the CDR3: TGTGCCAGCAGCTTAGCGGGGAGCGGGAGCTCCTACAATGAGCAGTTCTTC. Residues: CASSLAGSGSSYNEQFF.

The V gene is TRBV6-5, the J gene TRBJ2-1; 10 bases are shared with TRBD2. Trimming removed 2 bases from V and 4 bases from J; junction bases left unmatched: 2. The CDR3 is made up of 15 amino acids. From germline, CDR1 is MNHEY and CDR2 SVGAGI. DNA of the CDR3: TGTGCCAGCAGTTACGTAGCGGGGGGATACAATGAGCAGTTCTTC. It encodes CASSYVAGGYNEQFF.

On this clone: Germline and junction disagree at one end, which may indicate a read error. The CDR3 DNA reads TGCAGCGCTGAAGGGACGTCAACTAATGAAAAACTGTTTTTT. This codes for CSAEGTSTNEKLFF. This sequence joins TRBV29-1 and TRBJ1-4, with D perhaps TRBD1 (5 bases). Per the germline V gene, CDR1 is SQVTM and CDR2 is ANQGSEA. This CDR3 contains 14 residues. The whole variable domain, remainder taken from reference TRBV29-1 and TRBJ1-4, is SAVISQKPSRDICQRGTSLTIQCQVDSQVTMMFWYRQQPGQSLTLIATANQGSEATYESGFVIDKFPISRPNLTFSTLTVSNMSPEDSSIYLCSAEGTSTNEKLFFGSGTQLSVL.

V is TRBV2 and J is TRBJ1-2, with 7 positions matching TRBD1. The V segment lost 4 bases and the J segment 14 bases; nucleotides outside the gene matches: 16. CDR1 SNHLY and CDR2 FYNNEI come from the germline V gene. The CDR3 is 14 residues long. The CDR3, as DNA: TGTGCCAGCAGTGCCCTTACGTGGGAAGGACAGGTGACCTTC. This translates into CASSALTWEGQVTF.

This chain links TRBV7-9 with TRBJ1-2; maybe TRBD1 (5 bases). The ends were cut back, 5 bases at V and 7 bases at J, with 14 bases in the middle. Germline-derived CDR1 and CDR2 are SEHNR and FQNEAQ (reference sequence). This CDR3 region has 13 residues. The DNA of the CDR3 is TGTGCCAGCAGCGACCCGGGGCTGGGTGGCTACACCTTC. As protein: CASSDPGLGGYTF.